The 3 T cell receptor beta chains below all came from one sample that was sequenced in a study of T cells in localized non-small cell lung cancer. Sequenced by immunoSEQ multiplex PCR; TCRdb stores in-frame clones only, minus some. The sample holds 40,000 or so clones, about 86% seen once. The source material was peripheral blood mononuclear cells, sampled before any cancer treatment. All receptors come from a male donor aged 60 or older with stage II lung adenocarcinoma.

This chain uses TRBV4-3 with TRBJ2-7; TRBD1 is a possible D gene (6 bases). This CDR3 comprises 16 residues. V was trimmed by 0 bases and J by 4 bases, leaving 16 bases between them. Germline loops: CDR1 LGHNA, CDR2 YSLEER. The DNA for the CDR3 is TGCGCCAGCAGCCAAGATCTTAGAGACAGGATTTACGAGCAGTACTTC. It specifies CASSQDLRDRIYEQYF.

The J gene is TRBJ1-1, the V gene TRBV6-6, with 7 nucleotides matching TRBD1. The germline V gene has CDR1 MNHNY and CDR2 SVGAGI (reference sequence). The V gene end was trimmed by 9 bases and the J gene end by 1 base; junction bases not matched to a gene: 5. The CDR3 consists of 13 residues. The CDR3 reads CASNRGGNTEAFF. CDR3 in DNA: TGTGCCAGTAACAGGGGCGGGAACACTGAAGCTTTCTTT.

With regard to this clone: Other DNA sequences of this sample code for an identical CDR3. This sequence joins TRBV5-4 and TRBJ2-3; TRBD2 matches at 7 bases. This CDR3 is built from 14 residues. The germline CDR1 and CDR2 sequences are SGHNT and YYREEE (reference sequence). J gave up 0 bases and V 4 bases, and 2 bases lay outside the gene matches. CDR3 sequence: CASSLSGSTDTQYF. The DNA of the CDR3 is TGTGCCAGCAGCCTTAGCGGGAGCACAGATACGCAGTATTTT.